This entry lists 23 T cell receptor beta chains sequenced from one sample in a study of cytomegalovirus exposure and HLA in healthy donors. The protocol was immunoSEQ multiplex PCR, while the TCRdb copy is restricted to in-frame clones and leaves out a portion. The sample consists of roughly 70,000 clones, around 96% of them appearing once. Sequenced sample: PBMCs. These receptors originate from a man younger than 30 in good health and CMV-seronegative.

CDR3 sequence (DNA): TGTGCCAGCTCACAGAGAGGGACATCTCAGATGGATACGCAGTATTTT. Translated, it gives CASSQRGTSQMDTQYF. The rearrangement uses TRBV9 and TRBJ2-3; possible D gene TRBD1, 6 bases. The germline V gene has CDR1 SGDLS and CDR2 YYNGEE. This CDR3 comprises 16 residues. V was trimmed by 7 bases and J by 6 bases, leaving 24 bases between them.

This clone was picked up one time. J is TRBJ2-3 and V is TRBV4-2; weak D call: TRBD2 (7 bases). The germline V and J ends were trimmed by 6 bases and 4 bases, with 11 bases remaining between them. Germline V gene lookup returns CDR1 LGHNA and CDR2 YNFKEQ. The CDR3 length is 13 residues. The CDR3 here is CASSPGGPDTQYF. CDR3 DNA sequence: TGTGCCAGCAGTCCGGGGGGCCCAGATACGCAGTATTTT.

In regard to this clone: The DNA is left out, because the CDR3 cannot be placed on it with certainty; the CDR3 is given as TCRdb lists it. The gene calls are TRBV6-1 and TRBJ1-4; the table's D call, TRBD1, has no DNA check behind it. The CDR3 extends over 15 residues, inclusive of both ends. Per the germline V gene, CDR1 is MNHNS and CDR2 is SASEGT. The CDR3 loop is CASSGFGTGATLVFF.

The V gene is TRBV4-3, the J gene TRBJ2-2; 10 positions agree with TRBD2. The CDR3 consists of 17 residues. The V gene end was trimmed by 2 bases and the J gene end by 5 bases; junction bases not matched to a gene: 8. Looked up from germline, CDR1 is LGHNA and CDR2 is YSLEER. CDR3 region: CASSQTSSGGSTGELFF. The CDR3, as DNA: TGCGCCAGCAGCCAAACTAGTAGCGGGGGGTCGACCGGGGAGCTGTTTTTT.

The chain has TRBV6-1 and TRBJ1-2; D not certain. The CDR3 contains 14 residues. The germline V gene has CDR1 MNHNS and CDR2 SASEGT. V lost 2 bases, J lost 7 bases, and 14 bases lay in between. CDR3 sequence (DNA): TGTGCCAGCAGTGAATTTAGGAGTCCTACTGGCTACACCTTC. Encoded protein: CASSEFRSPTGYTF.

The gene calls are TRBV6-5 and TRBJ1-5; no definite D call. CDR3 length equals 13 residues. V dropped 6 bases and J dropped 3 bases, with 9 bases sitting between them. Germline V lookup: CDR1 MNHEY, CDR2 SVGAGI. The CDR3, as DNA: TGTGCCAGCAGGTCACAGCCCAATCAGCCCCAGCATTTT. Protein sequence: CASRSQPNQPQHF.

This chain links TRBV7-9 with TRBJ2-5; a weak D match, TRBD2 (5 bases). Trimming took off 3 bases at V and 5 bases at J, with 13 bases between the two ends. The CDR3 length is 14 residues. Germline lookup yields CDR1 SEHNR and CDR2 FQNEAQ (reference sequence). The CDR3 region has the DNA TGTGCCAGCAGCTTTGGAGGAGGTGGGGAGACCCAGTACTTC. Translating it yields CASSFGGGGETQYF.

The genes are TRBV2 and TRBJ2-2; 16 bases are shared with TRBD2. The CDR3 sequence is 20 residues long. V gave up 1 base and J gave up 8 bases; unmatched junction bases: 13. Per germline, CDR1 SNHLY and CDR2 FYNNEI. The CDR3 coding sequence is TGTGCCAGCAGTGAAGAATCCGGGACTAGCGGGGGGGACTCCTTGGGGGAGCTGTTTTTT. This gives the protein CASSEESGTSGGDSLGELFF.

The chain carries TRBV7-6 and TRBJ2-1; the D gene is possibly TRBD2 (6 bases). The CDR3 length is 16 residues. Between the trimmed V and J ends, which lost 5 bases and 0 bases, there was a span of 14 bases. Germline V gene lookup returns CDR1 SGHVS and CDR2 FNYEAQ. This CDR3 reads CASSPVMTSSYNEQFF. The CDR3 DNA reads as TGTGCCAGCAGCCCTGTTATGACTAGCTCCTACAATGAGCAGTTCTTC.

The chain recombines TRBV19 with TRBJ1-4; D possibly corresponds to TRBD1 (6 bases). Germline V lookup: CDR1 LNHDA, CDR2 SQIVND (reference sequence). The CDR3 length is 13 residues. The V gene lost 6 bases and the J gene lost 7 bases, with 12 bases spanning the gap. The CDR3 bases are TGTGCCAGTAGGAACAGGGTGATTGAAAAACTGTTTTTT. Its translation is CASRNRVIEKLFF.

V usage is TRBV28 and J usage is TRBJ2-4; TRBD2 matches 8 bases. The CDR3 is 13 residues long. Germline V CDR1 and CDR2: MDHEN, SYDVKM. With 8 bases clipped from V and 4 bases from J, the junction kept 4 bases outside the gene matches. CDR3 protein: CASDGGAKNIQYF. The CDR3 DNA reads as TGTGCCAGCGACGGGGGGGCAAAAAACATTCAGTACTTC.

The rearrangement links TRBV6-5 to TRBJ2-7, with D possibly being TRBD1 (6 bases). Germline V gene sequence: CDR1 MNHEY, CDR2 SVGAGI. Trimming removed 6 bases from V and 1 base from J, with 13 bases in between. The CDR3 is 14 amino acids. The CDR3 DNA follows: TGTGCCAGCAGACTGTTAGGGGGATCCTACGAGCAGTACTTC. Its translation: CASRLLGGSYEQYF.

The chain employs TRBV30 and TRBJ1-2; D not certain. The CDR3 is 11 amino acids. Trimming left V 3 bases short and J 3 bases short, with 5 bases between. Germline-derived CDR1 and CDR2 are GTSNPN and SVGIG (reference sequence). The CDR3 bases are TGTGCCTGGAGGGAGGACTATGGCTACACCTTC. This codes for CAWREDYGYTF.

The rearrangement joins TRBV7-9 to TRBJ2-4, with 7 nucleotides matching TRBD1. The J segment lost 5 bases and the V segment lost 3 bases, leaving 16 bases of the junction unmatched. This CDR3 contains 18 residues. Per germline, CDR1 SEHNR and CDR2 FQNEAQ (reference sequence). The CDR3 sequence is CASSLGLTGTGFENIQYF. As DNA, the CDR3 is TGTGCCAGCAGCTTGGGTTTGACAGGGACCGGGTTCGAAAACATTCAGTACTTC.

This chain connects TRBV19 to TRBJ1-1, with a weak D call TRBD1 (5 bases). Germline V gene sequence: CDR1 LNHDA, CDR2 SQIVND (reference sequence). This CDR3 contains 13 residues. Deletions cut 3 bases from V and 3 bases from J, with 8 bases between. The CDR3 nucleotides are TGTGCCAGTAGTATCGCCAGGGACACTGAAGCTTTCTTT. Its translation is CASSIARDTEAFF.

The J gene is TRBJ2-3, the V gene TRBV4-3, with 12 bases matching TRBD2. The germline CDR1 and CDR2 sequences are LGHNA and YSLEER. V shed 0 bases, J shed 7 bases, and the junction held 5 bases outside the gene matches. The length of the CDR3 is 16 residues. The CDR3 DNA follows: TGCGCCAGCAGCCAAGAGTCTAGCGGGGGGGCTCATACGCAGTATTTT. Translation: CASSQESSGGAHTQYF.

This chain uses TRBV4-2 with TRBJ1-6, with 10 bases fitting TRBD1. The J segment lost 7 bases and the V segment lost 5 bases, leaving 5 bases of the junction unmatched. The V gene's germline CDR1 is LGHNA and CDR2 YNFKEQ. This CDR3 has 15 amino acids. CDR3 coding DNA: TGTGCCAGCAGCGGGGACAGGGGACGAAATTCACCCCTCCACTTT. As protein: CASSGDRGRNSPLHF.

The V gene is TRBV27, the J gene TRBJ1-4; TRBD1 matches 11 bases. The CDR3 extends over 19 amino acids. V lost 0 bases to trimming and J lost 1 base; unmatched junction nucleotides: 7. CDR1 and CDR2 from the germline V gene are MNHEY and SMNVEV (reference sequence). The CDR3 DNA reads as TGTGCCAGCAGTTTATCCGTCGGGACAGGGGGAGAAACTAATGAAAAACTGTTTTTT. Translated: CASSLSVGTGGETNEKLFF.

CDR3 sequence reads: CASSLRQGMTEAFF. CDR3 DNA: TGTGCCAGCAGTTTACGACAGGGTATGACTGAAGCTTTCTTT. This chain joins TRBV28 and TRBJ1-1; TRBD1 agrees at 7 bases. CDR1 and CDR2 (germline): MDHEN, SYDVKM. The CDR3 has 14 residues. With 2 bases clipped from V and 5 bases from J, the junction kept 5 bases outside the gene matches.

V is TRBV5-5 and J is TRBJ2-7, with a weak D call TRBD2 (7 bases). V shed 6 bases and J shed 2 bases, with 21 bases lying between them. Per the germline V gene, CDR1 is SGHKS and CDR2 is YYEKEE (reference sequence). CDR3 length: 16 residues. Here the CDR3 DNA reads TGTGCCAGCACCTGGGGGGGTAAGACAGGTGCCTACGAGCAGTACTTC. Protein: CASTWGGKTGAYEQYF.

The rearrangement links TRBV5-5 to TRBJ1-4, with TRBD1 matching 10 bases. This CDR3 spans 15 amino acids. Germline CDR1 is SGHKS and CDR2 is YYEKEE (reference sequence). V shed 4 bases and J 7 bases; nucleotides not matched to a gene: 7. Here the CDR3 DNA reads TGTGCCAGCAGCCGGACAGGGGGGAGTGGTGAAAAACTGTTTTTT. It is translated as CASSRTGGSGEKLFF.

The sample holds one count of this clone. This chain uses TRBV9 with TRBJ2-3; D possibly corresponds to TRBD2 (5 bases). Trimming cost V 0 bases and J 10 bases, with 15 bases left between them. The CDR3 consists of 14 residues. Per germline, CDR1 SGDLS and CDR2 YYNGEE. This chain's CDR3 is CASSVDFIGGSQYF. The CDR3, as DNA: TGTGCCAGCAGCGTAGATTTCATCGGAGGTTCGCAGTATTTT.

The CDR3 protein is CASSTWGPGNYGYTF. The CDR3 nucleotides are TGTGCCAGCAGTACATGGGGTCCGGGGAACTATGGCTACACCTTC. The chain carries TRBV6-5 and TRBJ1-2; D is undetermined. The V end was cut by 5 bases, the J end by 2 bases, with 15 bases between. CDR1 is MNHEY and CDR2 is SVGAGI in the germline V gene. CDR3 size: 15 residues.